This is a list of T cell receptor beta chains from one sample in a study of neurological immune-mediated disorders. TCRdb reprocessed the 5' RACE reads via MiXCR and lists one record per CDR3 protein. The sample lists some 60,000 distinct CDR3 sequences, more than 9.5% occurring once. Material for sequencing was PBMCs. These receptor sequences come from a man aged 25-40 years in good health. The CDR3 runs from the conserved cysteine through the conserved F or W.

v_gene: TRBV6-2/TRBV6-3
j_gene: TRBJ2-1
CDR3aa: CASSYLSSGTDEQFF

v_gene: TRBV12-3/TRBV12-4
j_gene: TRBJ2-3
CDR3aa: CASSLVAISTDTQYF

v_gene: TRBV7-6
j_gene: TRBJ2-7
CDR3aa: CASSLNSGAYEQYF

v_gene: TRBV5-1
j_gene: TRBJ1-1
CDR3aa: CASSLDSDTEAFF

v_gene: TRBV20-1
j_gene: TRBJ2-5
CDR3aa: CSGRAEYQETQYF

v_gene: TRBV4-1
j_gene: TRBJ2-7
CDR3aa: CASSQEGWEQYF

v_gene: TRBV27
j_gene: TRBJ2-5
CDR3aa: CASREGLAGAKTQYF

v_gene: TRBV24-1
j_gene: TRBJ1-3
CDR3aa: CATSGTPGNTIYF

v_gene: TRBV5-1
j_gene: TRBJ2-7
CDR3aa: CASSSGTGSYEQYF

v_gene: TRBV10-3
j_gene: TRBJ2-7
CDR3aa: CAISENPTYEQYF

v_gene: TRBV7-8
j_gene: TRBJ1-4
CDR3aa: CASSLQGQWGEKLFF

v_gene: TRBV7-2
j_gene: TRBJ2-2
CDR3aa: CASGGLAGNTGELFF

v_gene: TRBV2
j_gene: TRBJ2-6
CDR3aa: CASRDGLAGPSGANVLTF

v_gene: TRBV11-2
j_gene: TRBJ2-2
CDR3aa: CASSLAPGELFF

v_gene: TRBV5-1
j_gene: TRBJ1-1
CDR3aa: CASSIGTIFLMNTEAFF

v_gene: TRBV5-1
j_gene: TRBJ2-1
CDR3aa: CASSAVGEQFF

v_gene: TRBV10-3
j_gene: TRBJ2-1
CDR3aa: CAITGASGAYNEQFF